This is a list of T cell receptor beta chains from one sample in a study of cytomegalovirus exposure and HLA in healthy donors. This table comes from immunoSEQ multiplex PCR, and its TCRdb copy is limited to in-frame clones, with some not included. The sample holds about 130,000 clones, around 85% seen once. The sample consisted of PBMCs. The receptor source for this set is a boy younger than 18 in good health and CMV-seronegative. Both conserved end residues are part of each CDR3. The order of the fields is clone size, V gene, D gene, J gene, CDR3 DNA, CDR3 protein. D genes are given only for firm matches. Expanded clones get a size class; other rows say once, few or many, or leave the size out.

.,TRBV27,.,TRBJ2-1,TGTGCCAGCAGTAGCCGACTAGCCTACAATGAGCAGTTCTTC,CASSSRLAYNEQFF
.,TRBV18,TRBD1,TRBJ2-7,TGTGCCAGCTCAATCGCCGGGACAGGGGGCTACGAGCAGTACTTC,CASSIAGTGGYEQYF
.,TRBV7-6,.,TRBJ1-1,TGTGCCAGCAGCCTCACAGGGTATACGAACACTGAAGCTTTCTTT,CASSLTGYTNTEAFF
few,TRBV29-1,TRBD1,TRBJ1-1,TGCAGCGTTGGGACAGGGGGTGCTGAAGCTTTCTTT,CSVGTGGAEAFF
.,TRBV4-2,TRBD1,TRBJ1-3,TGTGCCAGCAGCCAAGATCTGACAGGGAGGTACACCATATATTTT,CASSQDLTGRYTIYF
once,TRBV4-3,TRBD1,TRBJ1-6,TGCGCCAGCAGCCAGGGGACAGGGGTAGGTTCACCCCTCCACTTT,CASSQGTGVGSPLHF
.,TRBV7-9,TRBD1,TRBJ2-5,TGTGCCAGCAGCTTAGATAGGACAGGGGGCCGCGAGACCCAGTACTTC,CASSLDRTGGRETQYF
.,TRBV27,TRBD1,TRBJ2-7,TGTGCCAGCAGTCCGACCGGGACAGGGAGAAACGAGCAGTACTTC,CASSPTGTGRNEQYF
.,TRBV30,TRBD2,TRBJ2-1,TGTGCCTGGAGTGTAAGCGGGAGGATCTACAATGAGCAGTTCTTC,CAWSVSGRIYNEQFF
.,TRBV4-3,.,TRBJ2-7,TGCGCCAGCAGCCAAGACTCCGGGGCCTACGAGCAGTACTTC,CASSQDSGAYEQYF
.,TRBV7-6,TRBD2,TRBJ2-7,TGTGCCAGCAGCTCGACTAGCGGGAGGGCCATCGAGCAGTACTTC,CASSSTSGRAIEQYF
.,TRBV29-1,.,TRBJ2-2,TGCAGCGCTGGCTTGACAGTGAACACCGGGGAGCTGTTTTTT,CSAGLTVNTGELFF
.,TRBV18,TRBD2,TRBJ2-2,TGTGCCAGCTCAGGGACTAGGAACACCGGGGAGCTGTTTTTT,CASSGTRNTGELFF
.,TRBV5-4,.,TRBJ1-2,TGTGCCAGCAGCGAACAGTTTAGGTTGTGCGGCTACACCTTC,CASSEQFRLCGYTF
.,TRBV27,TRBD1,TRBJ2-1,TGTGCCAGCAGTACCCAGGGGGATGAGCAGTTCTTC,CASSTQGDEQFF
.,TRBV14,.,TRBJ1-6,TGTGCCAGCAGCCAAGAGTTGGGGCACGTATCACCCCTCCACTTT,CASSQELGHVSPLHF
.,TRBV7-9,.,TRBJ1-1,TGTGCCAGCAGCTTAGGCAGGGCAGCTTTCTTT,CASSLGRAAFF
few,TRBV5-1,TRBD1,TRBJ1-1,TGCGCCAGCAGCTTGGACAGGGGGCAAACTGAAGCTTTCTTT,CASSLDRGQTEAFF
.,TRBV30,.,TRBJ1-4,TGTGCCTGGGGCACAACTAATGAAAAACTGTTTTTT,CAWGTTNEKLFF
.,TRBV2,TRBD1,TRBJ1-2,TGTGCCAGCAAGCCCGGGACAGGGTATGGCTACCCCTTC,CASKPGTGYGYPF
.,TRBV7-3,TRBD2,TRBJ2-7,TGTGCCAGCAGCTTACTAGCGGGAGGCGAGCAGTACTTC,CASSLLAGGEQYF
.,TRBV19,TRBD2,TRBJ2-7,TGTGCCAGTAGTAGGGGTTTTCGGGAGGGCCCCCACGAGCAGTACTTC,CASSRGFREGPHEQYF
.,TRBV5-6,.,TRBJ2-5,TGTGCCAGCAGCTTCACTAGGCCCATGAACCAAGAGACCCAGTACTTC,CASSFTRPMNQETQYF
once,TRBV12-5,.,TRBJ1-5,TGTGCTAGTGGTTTGGTATTGGGCAGGGAAAGCAATCAGCCCCAGCATTTT,CASGLVLGRESNQPQHF
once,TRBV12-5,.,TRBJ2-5,TGTGCTAGTGGTTTGGACTACAGGGCAGAGACCCAGTACTTC,CASGLDYRAETQYF
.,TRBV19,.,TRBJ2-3,TGTGCCAGTAGCTCGGACACAGGGTATACGCAGTATTTT,CASSSDTGYTQYF
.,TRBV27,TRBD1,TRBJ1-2,TGTGCCAGCAGTTTCCAGGGACAGGGGGCGTTTGGCTACACCTTC,CASSFQGQGAFGYTF
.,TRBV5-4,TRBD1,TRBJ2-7,TGTGCCAGGAGGGGGCACTCCTACGAGCAGTACTTC,CARRGHSYEQYF
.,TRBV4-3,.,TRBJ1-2,TGCGCCAGCAGCCGACCGGACTCCTATGGCTACACCTTC,CASSRPDSYGYTF
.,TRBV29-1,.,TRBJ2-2,TGCAGCGTTGAAGATCAAGCGGGCGCCGGGGAGCTGTTTTTT,CSVEDQAGAGELFF
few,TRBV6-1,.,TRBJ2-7,TGTGCCAGCAGTGAAGGCGGGGTGGGCTCCTACGAGCAGTACTTC,CASSEGGVGSYEQYF
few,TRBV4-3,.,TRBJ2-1,TGCGCCAGCAGCCAGACAGGTCAGGGAAGCAATGAGCAGTTCTTC,CASSQTGQGSNEQFF
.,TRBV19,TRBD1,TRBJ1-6,TGTGCCAGTAGCCCCCGGGACAGGGGGATTAATTCACCCCTCCACTTT,CASSPRDRGINSPLHF